The text below deals with one TCR beta chain. A read error may account for a junction end that differs from germline. This specimen comes from a study of blood T cells in healthy people across ages. The use of a sample-barcoded 5' primer and a J-beta primer mix characterized a second PCR of roughly 6 to 11 cycles. Via MiXCR, TCRdb re-called the 5' RACE reads, giving one row per CDR3 protein. Of roughly 790,000 distinct CDR3 sequences listed, 35% to 45% are singletons. The CDR3 has 15 residues. Germline V lookup: CDR1 MNHEY, CDR2 SMNVEV (reference sequence). V gene TRBV27 combines with J gene TRBJ2-1, with TRBD1 matching 9 bases. Source material: blood. This TCR was sampled from a woman aged 55-69 years in good health. The CDR3 DNA follows: TGTGCCAGCAGCCCCGGGACAGGGTTTGCCAATGGGCAGTTCTTC. It specifies CASSPGTGFANGQFF.